The text below deals with one T cell receptor (beta chain). Antigen unknown. These data originate in a study of a mutant IDH1 vaccine in newly diagnosed glioma. On the study more broadly: Administration of eight vaccinations to patients took place in weeks 1, 3, 5, 7, 11, 15, 19, 23. Most patients had radiochemotherapy with temozolomide before enrollment; others had one alone. Regarding the study as a whole: Of the patients, around 93% had vaccine-induced immune responses.

Trimming stripped 0 bases from V and 4 bases from J, with 6 bases between. Per germline, CDR1 SGHDT and CDR2 YYEEEE. CDR3 length: 13 residues. The table came from immunoSEQ multiplex PCR; TCRdb's copy has only in-frame clones and leaves some out. The table has tens of thousands of clones, roughly 80% seen once; the top ten hold 6.2%. The time point denotes: week 23, last vaccination. Topical imiquimod was applied with each vaccine dose, which held 300 ug of mutant IDH1 20-mer peptide. The V call is TRBV5-6, the J call TRBJ2-3; D is undetermined. This TCR derives from a man in his forties or fifties with glioma. The sequencing used PBMCs, collected from a glioma patient whose treatment included an IDH1 peptide vaccine. The CDR3 DNA follows: TGTGCCAGCAGCTTGGAGGGTTCAGATACGCAGTATTTT. This translates into CASSLEGSDTQYF. Variable domain in full (rest from reference TRBV5-6 and TRBJ2-3): DAGVTQSPTHLIKTRGQQVTLRCSPKSGHDTVSWYQQALGQGPQFIFQYYEEEERQRGNFPDRFSGHQFPNYSSELNVNALLLGDSALYLCASSLEGSDTQYFGPGTRLTVL.